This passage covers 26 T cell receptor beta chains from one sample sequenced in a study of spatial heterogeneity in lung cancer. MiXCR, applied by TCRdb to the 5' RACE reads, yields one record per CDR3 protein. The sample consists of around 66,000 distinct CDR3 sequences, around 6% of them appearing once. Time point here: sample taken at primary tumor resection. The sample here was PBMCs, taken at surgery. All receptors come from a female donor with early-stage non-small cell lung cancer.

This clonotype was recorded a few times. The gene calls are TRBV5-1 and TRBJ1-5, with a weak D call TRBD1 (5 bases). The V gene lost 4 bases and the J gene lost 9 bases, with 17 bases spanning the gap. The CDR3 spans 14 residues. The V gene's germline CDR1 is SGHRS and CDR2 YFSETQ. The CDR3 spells CASSPGLQAGPQHF. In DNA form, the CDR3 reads TGCGCCAGCAGCCCGGGACTGCAGGCTGGGCCCCAGCATTTT.

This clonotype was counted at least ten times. This chain's CDR3 is CASTNRGDGYTF. Here the CDR3 DNA reads TGTGCCAGCACCAACAGGGGAGATGGCTACACCTTC. The chain recombines TRBV12-3 or TRBV12-4 with TRBJ1-2; TRBD1 matches at 7 bases. CDR3 size: 12 residues. V gave up 7 bases and J gave up 6 bases; unmatched junction bases: 5.

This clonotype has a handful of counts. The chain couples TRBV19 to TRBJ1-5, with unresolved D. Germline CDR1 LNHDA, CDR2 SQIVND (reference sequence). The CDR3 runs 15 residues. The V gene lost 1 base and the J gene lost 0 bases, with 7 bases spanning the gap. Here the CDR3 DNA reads TGTGCCAGTAGTATAGGCCGAGATAGCAATCAGCCCCAGCATTTT. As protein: CASSIGRDSNQPQHF.

CDR3 sequence: CASSSTGGIGEQYF. DNA of the CDR3: TGTGCCAGCAGCTCGACAGGGGGCATTGGTGAGCAGTACTTC. The chain joins TRBV13 to TRBJ2-7; 10 nucleotides line up with TRBD1. The CDR3 is 14 amino acids. V lost 4 bases to trimming and J lost 7 bases; unmatched junction nucleotides: 7. Per the germline V gene, CDR1 is PRHDT and CDR2 is FYEKMQ (reference sequence).

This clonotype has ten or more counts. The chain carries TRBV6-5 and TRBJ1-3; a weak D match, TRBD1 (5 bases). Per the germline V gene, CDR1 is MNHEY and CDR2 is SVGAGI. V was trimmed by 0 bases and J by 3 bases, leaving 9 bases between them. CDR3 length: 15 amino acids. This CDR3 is CASSYSQGNGNTIYF. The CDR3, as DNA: TGTGCCAGCAGTTACTCTCAGGGAAATGGAAACACCATATATTTT.

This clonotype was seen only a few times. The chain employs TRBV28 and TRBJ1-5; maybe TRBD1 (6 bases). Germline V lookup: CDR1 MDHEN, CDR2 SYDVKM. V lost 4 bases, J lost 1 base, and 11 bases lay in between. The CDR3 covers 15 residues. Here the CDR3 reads CASSSAQGSNQPQHF. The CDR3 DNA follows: TGTGCCAGCAGTTCGGCCCAGGGGAGCAATCAGCCCCAGCATTTT. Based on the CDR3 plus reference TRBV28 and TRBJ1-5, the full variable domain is DVKVTQSSRYLVKRTGEKVFLECVQDMDHENMFWYRQDPGLGLRLIYFSYDVKMKEKGDIPEGYSVSREKKERFSLILESASTNQTSMYLCASSSAQGSNQPQHFGDGTRLSIL.

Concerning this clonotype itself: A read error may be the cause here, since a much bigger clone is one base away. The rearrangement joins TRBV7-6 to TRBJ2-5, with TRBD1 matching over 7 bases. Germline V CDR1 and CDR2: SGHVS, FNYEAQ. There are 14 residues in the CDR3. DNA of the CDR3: TGTACCAGCAGCTTAGACAGGGCGGCCGAGACCCAGTACTTC. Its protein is CTSSLDRAAETQYF.

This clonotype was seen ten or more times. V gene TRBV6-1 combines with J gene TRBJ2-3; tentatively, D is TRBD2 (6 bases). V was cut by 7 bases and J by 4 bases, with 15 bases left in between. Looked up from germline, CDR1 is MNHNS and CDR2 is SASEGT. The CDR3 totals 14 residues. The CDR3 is CASIKGRWADTQYF. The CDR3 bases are TGTGCCAGCATAAAGGGGAGGTGGGCAGATACGCAGTATTTT.

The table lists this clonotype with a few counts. CDR3 sequence (DNA): TGTGCCAGCAGCTTAGCGCCCGGGACTAGCTTCTCCTACAATGAGCAGTTCTTC. Its translation: CASSLAPGTSFSYNEQFF. This chain connects TRBV7-8 to TRBJ2-1; 9 positions agree with TRBD2. Germline trimming cut 0 bases from V and 0 bases from J; bases unmatched to any gene: 6. This CDR3 contains 18 residues. Germline V lookup: CDR1 SGHVS, CDR2 FQNEAQ.

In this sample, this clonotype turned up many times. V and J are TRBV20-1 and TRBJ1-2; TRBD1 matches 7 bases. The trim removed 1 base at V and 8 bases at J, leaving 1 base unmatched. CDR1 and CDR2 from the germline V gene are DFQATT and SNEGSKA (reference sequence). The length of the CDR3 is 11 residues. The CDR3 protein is CSARVGGGYTF. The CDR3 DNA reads TGCAGTGCTAGAGTAGGGGGCGGCTACACCTTC.

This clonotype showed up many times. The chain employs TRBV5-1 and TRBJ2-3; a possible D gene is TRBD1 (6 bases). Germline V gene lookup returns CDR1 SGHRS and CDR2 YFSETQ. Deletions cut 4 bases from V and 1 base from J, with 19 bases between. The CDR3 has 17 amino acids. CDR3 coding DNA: TGCGCCAGCAGCACTCAGCCCAGACAGGACGGCACAGATACGCAGTATTTT. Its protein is CASSTQPRQDGTDTQYF.

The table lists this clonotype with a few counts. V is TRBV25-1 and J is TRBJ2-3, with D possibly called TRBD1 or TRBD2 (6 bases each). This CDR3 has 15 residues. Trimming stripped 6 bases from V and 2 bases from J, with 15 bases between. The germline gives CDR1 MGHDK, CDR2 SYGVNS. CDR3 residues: CASSPSTGATDTQYF. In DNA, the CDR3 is TGTGCCAGCAGCCCATCAACGGGGGCCACAGATACGCAGTATTTT.

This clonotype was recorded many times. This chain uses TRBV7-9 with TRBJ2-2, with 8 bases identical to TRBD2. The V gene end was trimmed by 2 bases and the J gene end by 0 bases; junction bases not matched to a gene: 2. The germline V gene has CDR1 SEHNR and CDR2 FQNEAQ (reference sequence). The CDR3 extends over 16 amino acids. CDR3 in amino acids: CASSLSAGANTGELFF. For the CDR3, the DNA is TGTGCCAGCAGCTTATCAGCGGGAGCGAACACCGGGGAGCTGTTTTTT.

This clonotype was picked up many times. CDR3 DNA sequence: TGTGCCAGCAGCGCCGCCAATGAGCAGTTCTTC. Its protein is CASSAANEQFF. The chain carries TRBV12-3 or TRBV12-4 and TRBJ2-1; D is ambiguous. The CDR3 length is 11 residues. The V end was cut by 6 bases, the J end by 6 bases, with 6 bases between.

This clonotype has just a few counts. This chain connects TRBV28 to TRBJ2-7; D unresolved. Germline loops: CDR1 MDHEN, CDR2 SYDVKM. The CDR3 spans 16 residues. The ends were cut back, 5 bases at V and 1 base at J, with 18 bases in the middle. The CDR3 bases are TGTGCCAGCAGTACCCCTTCTGGGCCCAAATCCTACGAGCAGTACTTC. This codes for CASSTPSGPKSYEQYF.

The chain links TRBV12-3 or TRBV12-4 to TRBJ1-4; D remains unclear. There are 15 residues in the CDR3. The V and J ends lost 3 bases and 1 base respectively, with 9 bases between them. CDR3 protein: CASSFSWGTNEKLFF. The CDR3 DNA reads TGTGCCAGCAGTTTCTCGTGGGGAACTAATGAAAAACTGTTTTTT.

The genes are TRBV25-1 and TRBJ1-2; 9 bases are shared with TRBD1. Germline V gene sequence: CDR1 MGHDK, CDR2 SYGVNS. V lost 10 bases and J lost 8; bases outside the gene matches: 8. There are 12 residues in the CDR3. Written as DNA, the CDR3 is TGTGCCACCAACATAGGGACAGGGGGCTACACCTTC. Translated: CATNIGTGGYTF.

The DNA for the CDR3 is TGCGCCAGCAGCTTGGGTAGCGGGGGAGTAGATACGCAGTATTTT. It encodes CASSLGSGGVDTQYF. The gene calls are TRBV5-1 and TRBJ2-3; 9 bases are a match to TRBD2. Germline CDR1 SGHRS, CDR2 YFSETQ. The length of the CDR3 is 15 residues. V lost 0 bases to trimming and J lost 5 bases; unmatched junction nucleotides: 4. The full variable domain, rest sourced from reference TRBV5-1 and TRBJ2-3, is KAGVTQTPRYLIKTRGQQVTLSCSPISGHRSVSWYQQTPGQGLQFLFEYFSETQRNKGNFPGRFSGRQFSNSRSEMNVSTLELGDSALYLCASSLGSGGVDTQYFGPGTRLTVL.

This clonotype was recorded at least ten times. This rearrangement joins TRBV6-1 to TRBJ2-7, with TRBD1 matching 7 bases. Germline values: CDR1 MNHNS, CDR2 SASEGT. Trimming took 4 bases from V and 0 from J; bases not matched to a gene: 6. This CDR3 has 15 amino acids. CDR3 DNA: TGTGCCAGCAGTGTGAGGTACAGGGGCTCCTACGAGCAGTACGTC. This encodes CASSVRYRGSYEQYV.

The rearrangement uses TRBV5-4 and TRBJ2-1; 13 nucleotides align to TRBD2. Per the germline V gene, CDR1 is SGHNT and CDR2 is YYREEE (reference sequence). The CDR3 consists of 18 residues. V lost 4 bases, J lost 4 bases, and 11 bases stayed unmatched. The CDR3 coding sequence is TGTGCCAGCAGCCGAATAGGACTAGCGGGAGTGGCATACAATGAGCAGTTCTTC. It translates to CASSRIGLAGVAYNEQFF.

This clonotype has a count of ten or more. The DNA for the CDR3 is TGTGCCAGCAGTCCCCGAGGGCTGTGGAGCTCCTACAATGAGCAGTTCTTC. It specifies CASSPRGLWSSYNEQFF. The chain combines TRBV28 with TRBJ2-1; D might be TRBD2 (5 bases). Germline CDR1 MDHEN, CDR2 SYDVKM. The CDR3 contains 17 residues. V gave up 5 bases and J gave up 0 bases, with 17 bases separating them.

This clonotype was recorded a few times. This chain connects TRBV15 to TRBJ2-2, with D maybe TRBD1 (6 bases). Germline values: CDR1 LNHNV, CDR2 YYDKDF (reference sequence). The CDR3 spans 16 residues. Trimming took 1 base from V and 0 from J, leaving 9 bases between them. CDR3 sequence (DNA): TGTGCCACCAGCAGAGCCAGGACAGCGAACACCGGGGAGCTGTTTTTT. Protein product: CATSRARTANTGELFF.

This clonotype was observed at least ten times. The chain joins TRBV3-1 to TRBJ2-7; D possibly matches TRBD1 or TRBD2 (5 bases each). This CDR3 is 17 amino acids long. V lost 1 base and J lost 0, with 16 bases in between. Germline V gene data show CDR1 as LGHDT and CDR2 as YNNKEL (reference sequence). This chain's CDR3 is CASSQGGWGSSSYEQYV. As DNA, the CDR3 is TGTGCCAGCAGCCAAGGAGGCTGGGGGTCGAGCTCCTACGAGCAGTACGTC.

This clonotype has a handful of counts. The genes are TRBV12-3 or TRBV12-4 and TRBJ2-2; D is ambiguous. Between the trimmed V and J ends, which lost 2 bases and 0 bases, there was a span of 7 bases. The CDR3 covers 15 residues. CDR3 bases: TGTGCCAGCAGTTTATACGGCCCGAACACCGGGGAGCTGTTTTTT. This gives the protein CASSLYGPNTGELFF.

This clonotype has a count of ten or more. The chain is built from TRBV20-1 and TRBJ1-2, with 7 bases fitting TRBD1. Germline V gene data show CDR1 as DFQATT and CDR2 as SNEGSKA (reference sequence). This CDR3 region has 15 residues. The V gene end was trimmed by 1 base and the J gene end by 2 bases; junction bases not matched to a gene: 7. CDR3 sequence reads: CSARVPSTGNYGYTF. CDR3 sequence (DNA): TGCAGTGCTAGAGTTCCCTCGACAGGGAACTATGGCTACACCTTC.

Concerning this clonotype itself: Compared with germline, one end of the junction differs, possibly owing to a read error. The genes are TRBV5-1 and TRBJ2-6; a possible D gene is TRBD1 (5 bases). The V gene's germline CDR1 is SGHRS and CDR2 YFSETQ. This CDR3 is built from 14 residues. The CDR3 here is CASSLPSSDGQLIF. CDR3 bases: TGCGCCAGCAGCTTGCCAAGCTCGGACGGACAACTTATCTTC. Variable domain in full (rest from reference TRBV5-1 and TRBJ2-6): KAGVTQTPRYLIKTRGQQVTLSCSPISGHRSVSWYQQTPGQGLQFLFEYFSETQRNKGNFPGRFSGRQFSNSRSEMNVSTLELGDSALYLCASSLPSSDGQLIFGAGSRLTVL.